This TCR beta chain emerged from a study of blood T cell repertoires in COVID-19. At the level of the study: T cells, B-cell-depleted T cells, or PBMCs provided the cDNA or gDNA that served as material.

V lost 4 bases to trimming and J lost 4 bases; unmatched junction nucleotides: 9. Germline V lookup: CDR1 MNHEY, CDR2 SVGAGI. CDR3 length equals 15 residues. As handled by the study authors: How many nucleated cells were present was estimated from reference gene primer amplification. The assay was immunoSEQ multiplex PCR, and TCRdb's table has in-frame clones only and misses some. The DNA gave D and trimming, while V, J and clone size come from that table. This sample has 65,000 to 85,000 clones, with about three quarters found just once. This rearrangement joins TRBV6-5 to TRBJ1-1; TRBD1 agrees at 7 bases. The sequenced sample consisted of peripheral blood. The TCR originated in a man aged 50 or older with active or convalescent COVID-19. This chain's CDR3 is CASSSYNTGATEAFF. CDR3 bases: TGTGCCAGCAGTTCCTACAACACAGGGGCCACTGAAGCTTTCTTT.